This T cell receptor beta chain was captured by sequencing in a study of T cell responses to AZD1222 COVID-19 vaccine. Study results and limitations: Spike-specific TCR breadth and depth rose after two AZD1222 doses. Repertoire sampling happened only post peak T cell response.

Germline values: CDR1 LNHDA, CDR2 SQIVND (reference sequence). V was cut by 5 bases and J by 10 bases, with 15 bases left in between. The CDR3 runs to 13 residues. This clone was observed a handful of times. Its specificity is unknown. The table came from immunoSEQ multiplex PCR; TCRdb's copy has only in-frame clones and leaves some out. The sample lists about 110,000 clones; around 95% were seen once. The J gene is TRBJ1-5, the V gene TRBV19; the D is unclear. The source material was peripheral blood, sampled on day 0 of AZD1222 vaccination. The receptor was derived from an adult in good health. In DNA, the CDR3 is TGTGCCAGTAGTGTAACTAGAACGGAACCCCAGCATTTT. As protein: CASSVTRTEPQHF.